This T cell receptor beta chain was observed in a study of cytomegalovirus exposure and HLA in healthy donors. Study-level findings and limits: Further analysis, carried out later, found HLA-associated TCR beta chains more clonally expanded than equally common other chains.

As for this clone: Its specificity is not known.

The primer mix had 60 Vbeta and 13 Jbeta primers. Sequenced by immunoSEQ multiplex PCR; TCRdb stores in-frame clones only, minus some. The profile shows under 200,000 clones, approximately 70% of them singletons. Germline values: CDR1 MGHRA, CDR2 YSYEKL. The CDR3 totals 16 residues. V lost 4 bases to trimming and J lost 0 bases, with 16 bases between them. The chain recombines TRBV4-1 with TRBJ2-7; D call uncertain. The specimen was PBMCs. The clonotype originates from a woman younger than 45 in good health and CMV-seronegative. The CDR3 region is CASSRRGASSSYEQYF. The CDR3, as DNA: TGCGCCAGCAGCCGGAGAGGAGCATCCAGCTCCTACGAGCAGTACTTC.